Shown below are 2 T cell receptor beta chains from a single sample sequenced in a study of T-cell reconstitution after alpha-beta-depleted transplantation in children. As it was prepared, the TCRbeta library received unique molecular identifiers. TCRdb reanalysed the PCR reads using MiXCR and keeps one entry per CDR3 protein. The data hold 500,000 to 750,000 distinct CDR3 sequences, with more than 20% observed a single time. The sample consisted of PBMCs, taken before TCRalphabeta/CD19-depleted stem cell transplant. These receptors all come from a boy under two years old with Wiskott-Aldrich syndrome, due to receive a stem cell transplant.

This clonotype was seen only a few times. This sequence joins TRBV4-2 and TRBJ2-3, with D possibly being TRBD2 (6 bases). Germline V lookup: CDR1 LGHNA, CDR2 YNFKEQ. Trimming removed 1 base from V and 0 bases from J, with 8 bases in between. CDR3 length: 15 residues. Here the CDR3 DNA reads TGTGCCAGCAGCCAAGGGGGGGACAGCACAGATACGCAGTATTTT. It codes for CASSQGGDSTDTQYF.

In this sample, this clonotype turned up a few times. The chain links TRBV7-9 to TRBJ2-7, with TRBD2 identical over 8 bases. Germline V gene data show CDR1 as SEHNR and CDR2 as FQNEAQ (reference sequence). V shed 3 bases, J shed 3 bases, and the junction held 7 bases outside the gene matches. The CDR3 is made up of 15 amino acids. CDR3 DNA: TGTGCCAGCAGCTTTCAAGCGGGAGAAGGCTACGAGCAGTACTTC. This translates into CASSFQAGEGYEQYF.